The rows below give T cell receptor beta chains drawn from one sample of a study of multiple sclerosis patients with progressive multifocal leukoencephalopathy. Profiled with immunoSEQ multiplex PCR; TCRdb holds only in-frame clones, not every one. The sample lists fewer than 35,000 clones; about nine tenths were seen once. Sequencing used PBMCs. These receptors were taken from a human donor with multiple sclerosis. The CDR3 runs from the conserved cysteine through the conserved F or W. D genes are given only for firm matches. Clone size appears in some rows only: once, few, many, or a class for an expanded clone.

clone size,D gene,V gene,J gene,CDR3 protein,CDR3 DNA
-,TRBD1,TRBV7-9,TRBJ1-2,CASSSEPGQGKHGYTF,TGTGCCAGCAGCTCGGAGCCAGGACAGGGTAAACATGGCTACACCTTC
-,TRBD1,TRBV6-5,TRBJ2-7,CASSDRVFGEQYF,TGTGCCAGCAGCGACAGGGTTTTTGGCGAGCAGTACTTC
-,-,TRBV27,TRBJ2-2,CASSLGGAELFF,TGTGCCAGCAGTTTAGGTGGGGCGGAGCTGTTTTTT
-,-,TRBV18,TRBJ1-3,CASSPGDSGNTIYF,TGTGCCAGCTCACCGGGAGACTCTGGAAACACCATATATTTT
-,-,TRBV21-1,TRBJ1-2,CASSKESFTGGRDYGYTF,TGTGCCAGCAGCAAAGAGTCATTCACAGGGGGCAGGGACTATGGCTACACCTTC
-,TRBD1,TRBV5-1,TRBJ1-3,CASSITGQTSGNTIYF,TGCGCCAGCAGTATAACGGGACAGACCTCTGGAAACACCATATATTTT
-,TRBD1,TRBV28,TRBJ1-1,CASSPTPGTGGSETFF,TGTGCCAGCAGTCCAACGCCCGGGACAGGGGGCAGTGAAACTTTCTTT
-,TRBD1,TRBV7-3,TRBJ1-2,CASSDGTGYGYTF,TGTGCCAGCAGCGACGGGACAGGCTATGGCTACACCTTC
-,TRBD1,TRBV6-5,TRBJ2-7,CASSVSGTGGYEQYF,TGTGCCAGCAGTGTATCCGGGACAGGGGGCTACGAGCAGTACTTC
once,-,TRBV4-3,TRBJ2-7,CASSQVGGSYEQYF,TGCGCCAGCAGCCAAGTGGGCGGATCCTACGAGCAGTACTTC
-,-,TRBV6-7,TRBJ2-1,CASSYTDLPNEQFF,TGTGCCAGCAGTTACACTGACCTGCCCAATGAGCAGTTCTTC